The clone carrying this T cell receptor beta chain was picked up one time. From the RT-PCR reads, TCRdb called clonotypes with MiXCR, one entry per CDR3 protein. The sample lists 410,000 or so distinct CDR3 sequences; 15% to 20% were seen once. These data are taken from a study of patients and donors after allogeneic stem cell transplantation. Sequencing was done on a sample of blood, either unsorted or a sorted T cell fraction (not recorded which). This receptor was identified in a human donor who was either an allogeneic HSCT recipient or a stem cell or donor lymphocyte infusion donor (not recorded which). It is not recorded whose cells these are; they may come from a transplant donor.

This CDR3 is CASSLASPEEGAFF. The CDR3 DNA follows: TGTGCCAGCAGCTTAGCGTCGCCTGAGGAAGGAGCTTTCTTT. The V call is TRBV7-6, the J call TRBJ1-1, with unresolved D. V lost 0 bases to trimming and J lost 10 bases, with 15 bases between them. The CDR3 length is 14 residues. CDR1 and CDR2 from the germline V gene are SGHVS and FNYEAQ.